A single sample is the source of the 4 T cell receptor beta chains below, sequenced in a study of shared clonotypes between healthy human individuals. The naive CD8 population came from CD45RO-negative cells selected for CCR7, without terminally differentiated effector memory CD45RA+ cells. Some clones are missing from TCRdb's copy, which holds only in-frame ones; the method was immunoSEQ multiplex PCR. The sample records approximately 590,000 clones, nearly 97% being singletons. Sequencing was carried out using naive CD8+ T cells sorted from blood. The receptors stem from a woman in her twenties or thirties in good health.

This chain joins TRBV9 and TRBJ1-1; maybe TRBD1 (5 bases). V lost 3 bases and J 7 bases, leaving 13 bases between the germline ends. This CDR3 is built from 13 residues. The germline CDR1 and CDR2 sequences are SGDLS and YYNGEE. The CDR3 coding sequence is TGTGCCAGCAGCGGCGCGCAGGGACTTGAAGCTTTCTTT. Protein product: CASSGAQGLEAFF.

The chain recombines TRBV28 with TRBJ1-1; the D gene is possibly TRBD1 (5 bases). Germline CDR1 reads MDHEN; CDR2 reads SYDVKM. The CDR3 is made up of 14 amino acids. The V and J ends lost 5 bases and 3 bases respectively, with 13 bases between them. The DNA for the CDR3 is TGTGCCAGCAGTCATCAGGGATGGGACACTGAAGCTTTCTTT. It yields the protein CASSHQGWDTEAFF. The full variable domain, with the rest looked up from reference TRBV28 and TRBJ1-1, is DVKVTQSSRYLVKRTGEKVFLECVQDMDHENMFWYRQDPGLGLRLIYFSYDVKMKEKGDIPEGYSVSREKKERFSLILESASTNQTSMYLCASSHQGWDTEAFFGQGTRLTVV.

The rearrangement joins TRBV2 to TRBJ2-3; 7 bases agree with TRBD1. CDR1 is SNHLY and CDR2 is FYNNEI in the germline V gene. The CDR3 is 16 residues long. J was trimmed by 0 bases and V by 0 bases; bases with no gene match: 3. The DNA of the CDR3 is TGTGCCAGCAGTGAAGCGGGGACAGCTAGCACAGATACGCAGTATTTT. Translating it yields CASSEAGTASTDTQYF.

The chain employs TRBV6-6 and TRBJ2-1; 9 bases are a match to TRBD2. The CDR3 is 14 residues long. The germline gives CDR1 MNHNY, CDR2 SVGAGI (reference sequence). V lost 6 bases to trimming and J lost 6 bases; unmatched junction nucleotides: 6. The CDR3: CASRPLAGFNEQFF. The CDR3 DNA follows: TGTGCCAGCAGGCCACTAGCGGGCTTCAATGAGCAGTTCTTC.